The T cell receptor beta chain described here comes from a study of identifying expanded T cells in peripheral blood. No infections or other immune events were documented during collection. Broader study findings: Technical replicates showed 0.9 to 1.5 changed clones; two weeks about 16; four weeks 19.

The table came from immunoSEQ multiplex PCR; TCRdb's copy has only in-frame clones and leaves some out. The sample records some 100,000 clones, 75% to 90% being singletons. From germline, CDR1 is LNHDA and CDR2 SQIVND (reference sequence). The CDR3 covers 16 residues. Trimming removed 5 bases at V and 5 bases at J, with 21 bases between. Regarding this clone: What it binds is unknown.

The sequenced material came from blood. The V gene is TRBV19, the J gene TRBJ2-5, with a tentative D call TRBD2 (5 bases). The source is a person between 18 and 75 years old in good health. CDR3 nucleotides: TGTGCCAGTAGTCCGCTCCCCGCGACGGGAAAGGAGACCCAGTACTTC. This sequence encodes CASSPLPATGKETQYF.